Following are 21 T cell receptor beta chains from one sample sequenced in a study of shared clonotypes between healthy human individuals. Data came from immunoSEQ multiplex PCR; TCRdb stores just in-frame clones and leaves some out. The repertoire holds about 2 million clones, with approximately 94% as singletons. CD45RO-negative CD8 cells positively selected for CCR7 made up the naive population, which excluded terminally differentiated effector memory CD45RA+ cells. Material for sequencing was naive CD8+ T cells sorted from blood. The receptors come from a man in his late teens or twenties in good health.

V gene TRBV6-5 combines with J gene TRBJ1-4; the D is unclear. Germline CDR1 reads MNHEY; CDR2 reads SVGAGI. V was trimmed by 0 bases and J by 5 bases, leaving 10 bases between them. This CDR3 comprises 15 residues. The CDR3 DNA follows: TGTGCCAGCAGTTACTCGGGGAACTACAATGAAAAACTGTTTTTT. This sequence encodes CASSYSGNYNEKLFF.

The chain has TRBV4-1 and TRBJ2-7; possibly TRBD2 for D (5 bases). V lost 5 bases and J 4 bases, leaving 18 bases between the germline ends. The germline CDR1 and CDR2 sequences are MGHRA and YSYEKL. This CDR3 region has 15 residues. The CDR3 loop is CASSFRVGSSYEQYF. DNA for the CDR3: TGCGCCAGCAGCTTTAGGGTAGGGAGCAGTTACGAGCAGTACTTC.

Points on this clone: Distinct nucleotide sequences in the sample also encode this CDR3. This chain joins TRBV7-9 and TRBJ1-1; possible D gene TRBD1, 6 bases. The ends were cut back, 1 base at V and 1 base at J, with 10 bases in the middle. The germline CDR1 and CDR2 sequences are SEHNR and FQNEAQ (reference sequence). There are 15 residues in the CDR3. This CDR3 is CASSLVGGTNTEAFF. The DNA for the CDR3 is TGTGCCAGCAGCTTAGTTGGGGGCACGAACACTGAAGCTTTCTTT. Using reference TRBV7-9 and TRBJ1-1 for the parts outside the CDR3, the full variable domain is DTGVSQNPRHKITKRGQNVTFRCDPISEHNRLYWYRQTLGQGPEFLTYFQNEAQLEKSRLLSDRFSAERPKGSFSTLEIQRTEQGDSAMYLCASSLVGGTNTEAFFGQGTRLTVV.

For this clone: Other nucleotide sequences in the sample specify the same CDR3. V and J are TRBV7-9 and TRBJ2-5; 12 bases fit TRBD2. The ends lost 6 bases at V and 5 bases at J; junction bases unmatched: 10. Germline loops: CDR1 SEHNR, CDR2 FQNEAQ (reference sequence). There are 16 residues in the CDR3. The CDR3 is CASSLGLAGGPETQYF. CDR3 DNA: TGTGCCAGCAGTCTAGGGCTAGCGGGGGGGCCGGAGACCCAGTACTTC.

The chain uses TRBV29-1 and TRBJ2-7; 8 bases agree with TRBD1. V dropped 3 bases and J dropped 3; count of bases not matched to a gene: 7. The V gene's germline CDR1 is SQVTM and CDR2 ANQGSEA. The CDR3 has 14 amino acids. CDR3 nucleotides: TGCAGCGTTGACCCAGGACAGGGAGGCTACGAGCAGTACTTC. The encoded protein is CSVDPGQGGYEQYF.

The genes are TRBV25-1 and TRBJ2-5, with D perhaps given as TRBD1 or TRBD2 (6 bases each). CDR3 length: 15 amino acids. Per the germline V gene, CDR1 is MGHDK and CDR2 is SYGVNS. Deletions cut 5 bases from V and 5 bases from J, with 18 bases between. The CDR3 reads CASSLTGSGVETQYF. The CDR3 nucleotides are TGTGCCAGCAGTTTAACAGGGTCGGGAGTGGAGACCCAGTACTTC.

The V gene is TRBV2, the J gene TRBJ1-1; tentatively, D is TRBD1 (5 bases). The V gene's germline CDR1 is SNHLY and CDR2 FYNNEI. This CDR3 spans 13 amino acids. V was clipped by 9 bases and J by 3 bases, with 14 bases between them. The CDR3 DNA reads TGTGCCAGTTGCCGCGGCAGGGACACTGAAGCTTTCTTT. Its translation is CASCRGRDTEAFF.

DNA for the CDR3: TGTGCCAGCAGCTTAGCGCTGGGCGGGGCCATCACAGATACGCAGTATTTT. Its translation: CASSLALGGAITDTQYF. The rearrangement joins TRBV7-9 to TRBJ2-3; maybe TRBD2 (6 bases). In germline, CDR1 is SEHNR, CDR2 FQNEAQ (reference sequence). V was shortened by 0 bases and J by 2 bases, with 15 bases between the two germline ends. The CDR3 length is 17 residues.

The V call is TRBV6-5, the J call TRBJ1-1, with D maybe TRBD1 (6 bases). CDR1 is MNHEY, CDR2 SVGAGI, per germline. Trimming took off 5 bases at V and 3 bases at J, with 13 bases between the two ends. The CDR3 extends over 14 amino acids. This CDR3 is CASSGGRRDTEAFF. The CDR3 coding sequence is TGTGCCAGCAGTGGGGGCCGGAGGGACACTGAAGCTTTCTTT.

V gene TRBV4-3 combines with J gene TRBJ1-2; no clear D. In germline, CDR1 is LGHNA, CDR2 YSLEER. Trimming removed 0 bases at V and 3 bases at J, with 14 bases between. The length of the CDR3 is 16 residues. CDR3 nucleotide sequence: TGCGCCAGCAGCCAAGATCGTGGAGGGAAGGACTATGGCTACACCTTC. Amino acid sequence: CASSQDRGGKDYGYTF.

This sequence joins TRBV19 and TRBJ2-7; 7 nucleotides align to TRBD1. The germline V gene encodes CDR1 LNHDA and CDR2 SQIVND (reference sequence). The CDR3 has 14 residues. With V trimmed by 5 bases and J by 2 bases, 6 bases remained unmatched. The CDR3 loop reads CASSPDRDTYEQYF. The CDR3 DNA follows: TGTGCCAGTAGTCCCGACAGGGATACCTACGAGCAGTACTTC.

This clone was found once. The CDR3, as DNA: TGTGCCAGCAGCTTGGGCTACGAGACCCGCTCGAGCTCCTACGAGCAGTACTTC. Translated, it gives CASSLGYETRSSSYEQYF. The V call is TRBV5-6, the J call TRBJ2-7; D remains unclear. Germline V gene lookup returns CDR1 SGHDT and CDR2 YYEEEE. The CDR3 runs to 18 residues. Trimming cost V 0 bases and J 0 bases, with 19 bases left between them.

The V call is TRBV11-2, the J call TRBJ1-5; TRBD1 agrees at 9 bases. This CDR3 spans 16 amino acids. Germline trimming cut 5 bases from V and 1 base from J; bases unmatched to any gene: 6. Germline V gene sequence: CDR1 SGHAT, CDR2 FQNNGV. CDR3 amino acids: CASSAKQGASNQPQHF. The CDR3 DNA sequence: TGTGCCAGCAGCGCGAAACAGGGGGCGAGCAATCAGCCCCAGCATTTT.

This clone was observed once. V gene TRBV19 combines with J gene TRBJ1-1; tentative D call: TRBD1 (5 bases). This CDR3 region has 13 residues. The V gene lost 2 bases and the J gene lost 7 bases, with 11 bases spanning the gap. Germline lookup yields CDR1 LNHDA and CDR2 SQIVND (reference sequence). The CDR3 protein is CASSILGESEAFF. In DNA, the CDR3 is TGTGCCAGTAGTATACTAGGGGAAAGTGAAGCTTTCTTT.

The rearrangement links TRBV27 to TRBJ2-2, with D unresolved. CDR1 MNHEY and CDR2 SMNVEV come from the germline V gene (reference sequence). The V and J ends lost 6 bases and 1 base respectively, with 9 bases between them. The length of the CDR3 is 14 residues. CDR3 DNA sequence: TGTGCCAGCAGGATGATGGGGAACACCGGGGAGCTGTTTTTT. It encodes CASRMMGNTGELFF.

This chain joins TRBV7-9 and TRBJ2-7, with D maybe TRBD2 (6 bases). Germline CDR1 reads SEHNR; CDR2 reads FQNEAQ (reference sequence). The V gene lost 6 bases and the J gene lost 2 bases, with 11 bases spanning the gap. The CDR3 has 13 amino acids. The CDR3 spells CASSRGTAYEQYF. The CDR3 coding sequence is TGTGCCAGCAGTCGCGGGACCGCCTACGAGCAGTACTTC.

The gene calls are TRBV10-1 and TRBJ1-5, with 7 bases identical to TRBD1. Germline V gene lookup returns CDR1 WNHNN and CDR2 SYGVQD (reference sequence). This CDR3 contains 17 residues. V gave up 5 bases and J gave up 0 bases; unmatched junction bases: 10. CDR3 in amino acids: CASSPLWQGDSNQPQHF. CDR3 in DNA: TGCGCCAGCAGTCCCCTCTGGCAGGGGGATAGCAATCAGCCCCAGCATTTT.

The V and J genes are TRBV25-1 and TRBJ1-2; 8 bases fit TRBD1. J gave up 4 bases and V 5 bases, and 6 bases lay outside the gene matches. The germline gives CDR1 MGHDK, CDR2 SYGVNS. The CDR3 extends over 14 amino acids. The CDR3 here is CASSSGGLGYGYTF. In DNA form, the CDR3 reads TGTGCCAGCAGTTCAGGGGGCTTAGGCTATGGCTACACCTTC.

This chain connects TRBV11-3 to TRBJ2-7, with D possibly being TRBD2 (5 bases). The V gene's germline CDR1 is SGHNT and CDR2 YENEEA. V shed 1 base and J shed 2 bases, with 12 bases lying between them. This CDR3 is 15 amino acids long. The DNA for the CDR3 is TGTGCCAGCAGCTTAGGATCCGGGGAACCCTACGAGCAGTACTTC. Translating it yields CASSLGSGEPYEQYF.

This chain connects TRBV4-1 to TRBJ2-1; 9 bases match TRBD1. The CDR3 length is 17 residues. The trim removed 3 bases at V and 1 base at J, leaving 7 bases unmatched. Germline CDR1 is MGHRA and CDR2 is YSYEKL. The CDR3 protein is CASSQDTGGESYNEQFF. The CDR3 DNA follows: TGCGCCAGCAGCCAGGACACAGGGGGCGAATCCTACAATGAGCAGTTCTTC.

This rearrangement joins TRBV14 to TRBJ2-2; 13 bases map to TRBD2. The trim removed 4 bases at V and 1 base at J, leaving 6 bases unmatched. This CDR3 is built from 18 residues. CDR1 is SGHDN, CDR2 FVKESK, per germline. The CDR3 region has the DNA TGTGCCAGCAGCCTCGGGACTAGCGGGATGGTGAACACCGGGGAGCTGTTTTTT. Its protein is CASSLGTSGMVNTGELFF.